This T cell receptor (beta chain) was identified in a study of PD-1 blockade in classical Hodgkin lymphoma. Study-wide findings and caveats: Before treatment, complete responders showed about the same diversity as newly diagnosed patients. The CD4+ diversity rise by C4D1 was clearest in complete responders. The causes of the repertoire differences, possibly disease activity or prior therapy, remain undefined.

No patient escaped relapse after autologous stem cell transplantation, and brentuximab vedotin exposure varied. Assay: immunoSEQ multiplex PCR; the TCRdb copy retains only in-frame clones and omits some. The sample has almost 85,000 clones, around nine tenths seen once. This CDR3 is 16 amino acids long. Germline V gene sequence: CDR1 SGHTA, CDR2 FQGNSA. V was trimmed by 5 bases and J by 0 bases, leaving 15 bases between them. To note about this clone: Its antigen is not identified.

The source was peripheral blood mononuclear cells (PBMCs), collected at baseline. The TCR originated in a human donor with classical Hodgkin lymphoma. This chain joins TRBV7-2 and TRBJ2-3; perhaps D is TRBD1 or TRBD2 (5 bases each). The CDR3 is CASSRMGPFSTDTQYF. In DNA, the CDR3 is TGTGCCAGCAGCCGAATGGGACCCTTTAGCACAGATACGCAGTATTTT.